These T cell receptor beta chains were read from a single sample in a study of radiotherapy plus CTLA-4 blockade in lung cancer. The table came from immunoSEQ multiplex PCR; TCRdb's copy has only in-frame clones and leaves some out. The sample has around 40,000 clones; about 70% are singletons. Specimen: peripheral blood, collected from a patient treated with radiotherapy plus ipilimumab. The receptors stem from a human donor with non-small cell lung cancer who had stable disease on radiotherapy plus ipilimumab. CDR3s include the opening cysteine and the closing phenylalanine or tryptophan. The order of the fields is D gene, V gene, clone size, J gene, CDR3 protein, CDR3 DNA. A D gene is named only where the DNA matches it firmly. Expanded clones get a size class; other rows say once, few or many, or leave the size out.

D: TRBD1; V: TRBV29-1; size: .; J: TRBJ1-4; CDR3: CSVTLRDSPEKLFF; DNA: TGCAGCGTAACCCTCCGGGACAGTCCTGAAAAACTGTTTTTT
D: TRBD2; V: TRBV5-1; size: .; J: TRBJ2-5; CDR3: CASSLTGGTQETQYF; DNA: TGCGCCAGCAGCCTGACGGGAGGAACACAAGAGACCCAGTACTTC
D: TRBD1; V: TRBV2; size: .; J: TRBJ2-1; CDR3: CASSEGQVSIFSEQFF; DNA: TGTGCCAGCAGTGAGGGACAGGTGTCGATATTCAGTGAGCAGTTCTTC
D: .; V: TRBV7-9; size: few; J: TRBJ1-5; CDR3: CASSSGQLNQPQHF; DNA: TGTGCCAGCAGCTCGGGACAACTGAATCAGCCCCAGCATTTT
D: .; V: TRBV5-4; size: .; J: TRBJ2-2; CDR3: CASSLNRNTGELFF; DNA: TGTGCCAGCAGCCTCAACAGGAACACCGGGGAGCTGTTTTTT
D: .; V: TRBV25-1; size: .; J: TRBJ1-5; CDR3: CASSEENQPQHF; DNA: TGTGCCAGCAGTGAGGAGAATCAGCCCCAGCATTTT
D: .; V: TRBV7-9; size: .; J: TRBJ2-5; CDR3: CASSRAGGRETQYF; DNA: TGTGCCAGCAGCCGGGCAGGGGGGCGAGAGACCCAGTACTTC
D: TRBD1; V: TRBV27; size: .; J: TRBJ2-2; CDR3: CASSLSPQGGTGELFF; DNA: TGTGCCAGCAGTTTAAGCCCACAGGGGGGCACCGGGGAGCTGTTTTTT
D: .; V: TRBV27; size: .; J: TRBJ1-6; CDR3: CASSFGGSPLHF; DNA: TGTGCCAGTAGTTTTGGGGGCTCACCCCTCCACTTT
D: .; V: TRBV5-4; size: .; J: TRBJ1-4; CDR3: CASSSDPQGNEKLFF; DNA: TGTGCCAGCAGCTCGGACCCCCAGGGTAATGAAAAACTGTTTTTT
D: TRBD2; V: TRBV9; size: .; J: TRBJ2-1; CDR3: CASSVGLAGYNEQFF; DNA: TGTGCCAGCAGCGTAGGGCTAGCGGGGTACAATGAGCAGTTCTTC
D: .; V: TRBV5-8; size: .; J: TRBJ1-2; CDR3: CASRERQTYGYTF; DNA: TGTGCCAGCAGGGAAAGACAGACCTATGGCTACACCTTC
D: TRBD2; V: TRBV5-1; size: .; J: TRBJ2-7; CDR3: CASSLGTSVSEQYF; DNA: TGCGCCAGCAGCTTAGGTACTAGCGTCAGCGAGCAGTACTTC
D: TRBD2; V: TRBV11-1; size: .; J: TRBJ2-2; CDR3: CASSFGLAGGNTGELFF; DNA: TGTGCCAGCAGCTTTGGACTAGCGGGGGGGAACACCGGGGAGCTGTTTTTT
D: .; V: TRBV19; size: .; J: TRBJ1-3; CDR3: CASSGQQVSGNTIYF; DNA: TGTGCCAGTAGCGGCCAACAGGTCTCTGGAAACACCATATATTTT
D: .; V: TRBV15; size: few; J: TRBJ2-3; CDR3: CATSRPLGQSTDTQYF; DNA: TGTGCCACCAGCCGCCCCCTCGGACAGAGCACAGATACGCAGTATTTT
D: .; V: TRBV9; size: .; J: TRBJ2-6; CDR3: CASSVRGSGANVLTF; DNA: TGTGCCAGCAGCGTGAGGGGGTCTGGGGCCAACGTCCTGACTTTC